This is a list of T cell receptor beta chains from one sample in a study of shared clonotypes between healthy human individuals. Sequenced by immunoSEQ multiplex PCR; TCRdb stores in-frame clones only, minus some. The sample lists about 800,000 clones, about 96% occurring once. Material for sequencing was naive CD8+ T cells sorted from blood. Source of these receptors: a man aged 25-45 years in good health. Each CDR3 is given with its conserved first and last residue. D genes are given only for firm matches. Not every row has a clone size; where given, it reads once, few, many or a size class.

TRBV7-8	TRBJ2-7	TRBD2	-	TGTGCCAGCAGCTTAGAAGTAGCGGGAGGGGATTCCTACGAGCAGTACTTC	CASSLEVAGGDSYEQYF
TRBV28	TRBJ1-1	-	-	TGTGCCAGCACCTTAAGGGATGGGGACACTGAAGCTTTCTTT	CASTLRDGDTEAFF
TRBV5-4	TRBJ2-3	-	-	TGTGCCAGCAGCCCGCCGGGACAACAGACAGATACGCAGTATTTT	CASSPPGQQTDTQYF
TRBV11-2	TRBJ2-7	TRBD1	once	TGTGCCAGCAGCTCGGACAGGGGGGACGAGCAGTACTTC	CASSSDRGDEQYF
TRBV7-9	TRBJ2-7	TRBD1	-	TGTGCCAGCAGCTTCGACAGGGGCGTCTACGAGCAGTACTTC	CASSFDRGVYEQYF
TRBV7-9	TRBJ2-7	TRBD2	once	TGTGCCAGCAGCGGACTAGCGCGAGCCTACGAGCAGTACTTC	CASSGLARAYEQYF
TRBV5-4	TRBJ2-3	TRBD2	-	TGTGCCAGCAGCCCCTGGGGGACTAGCGGGATCCTTGACCGCACAGATACGCAGTATTTT	CASSPWGTSGILDRTDTQYF
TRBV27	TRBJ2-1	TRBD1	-	TGTGCCAGCAGTCCGGGACAGGGGGAGAGGAGCGAGCAGTTCTTC	CASSPGQGERSEQFF
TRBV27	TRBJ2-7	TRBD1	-	TGTGCCAGCAGTTCGGGGACAGACTACGAGCAGTACTTC	CASSSGTDYEQYF
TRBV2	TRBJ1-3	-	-	TGTGCCAGCACAGGCGCCCGGAAAGGGTATTTT	CASTGARKGYF
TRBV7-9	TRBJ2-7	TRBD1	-	TGTGCCGGCGACAGGGGGCCTTACGAGCAGTACTTC	CAGDRGPYEQYF
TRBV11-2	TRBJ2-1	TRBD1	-	TGTGCCAGCAGCTTATCCCCGGGACCGGGACAGGGGCACAATGAGCAGTTCTTC	CASSLSPGPGQGHNEQFF
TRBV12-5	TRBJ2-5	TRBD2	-	TGTGCTAGTGGTTTGGTAACTCGGGGAGGGGCTGAAGAGACCCAGTACTTC	CASGLVTRGGAEETQYF
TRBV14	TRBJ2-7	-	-	TGTGCCAGCAGCCAAATTCCGTACGAGCAGTACTTC	CASSQIPYEQYF
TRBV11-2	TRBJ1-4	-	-	TGTGCCAGCAGTTCGAAGAGGTCTTCTAATGAAAAACTGTTTTTT	CASSSKRSSNEKLFF
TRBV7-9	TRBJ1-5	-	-	TGTGCCAGCAGCTTAGTAAATAGCAATCAGCCCCAGCATTTT	CASSLVNSNQPQHF
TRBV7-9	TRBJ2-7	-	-	TGTGCCAGCAGCCCTAGCTCCTACGAGCAGTACTTC	CASSPSSYEQYF
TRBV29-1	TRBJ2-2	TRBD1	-	TGCAGCGTTGATTGGACAGGGGCCGGGGAGCTGTTTTTT	CSVDWTGAGELFF
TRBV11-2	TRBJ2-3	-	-	TGTGCCAGCAGCTTAGGGGTGGGAACTAGCACAGATACGCAGTATTTT	CASSLGVGTSTDTQYF
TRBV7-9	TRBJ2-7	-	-	TGTGCCAGCAGCGTCACCGACACGGACTACGAGCAGTACTTC	CASSVTDTDYEQYF
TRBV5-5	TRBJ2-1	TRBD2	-	TGTGCCAGCATCACCGACGGGACTAGCGGCTACAATGAGCAGTTCTTC	CASITDGTSGYNEQFF
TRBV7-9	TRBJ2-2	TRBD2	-	TGTGCCAGCCGGCTTCCGGGACTAGCGGAGTCTCACACCGGGGAGCTGTTTTTT	CASRLPGLAESHTGELFF
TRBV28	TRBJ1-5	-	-	TGTGCCAGCAGTGGACCCCGACGGCCCCCCCAGCATTTT	CASSGPRRPPQHF
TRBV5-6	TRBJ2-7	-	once	TGTGCCAGCAGCTTGGAAGAAAGGGTTGGGTTGTGGGAGCAGTACTTC	CASSLEERVGLWEQYF